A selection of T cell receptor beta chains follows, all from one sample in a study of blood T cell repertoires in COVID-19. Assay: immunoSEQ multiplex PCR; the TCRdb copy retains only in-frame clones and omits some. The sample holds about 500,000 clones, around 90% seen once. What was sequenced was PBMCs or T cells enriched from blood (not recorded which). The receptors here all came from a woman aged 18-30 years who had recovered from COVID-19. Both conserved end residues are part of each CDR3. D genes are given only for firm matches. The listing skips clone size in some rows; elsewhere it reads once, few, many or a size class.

cdr3_aa: CASGPGRNTEAFF; cdr3_nt: TGTGCTAGTGGGCCCGGTCGGAACACTGAAGCTTTCTTT; d_call: -; clone_size: -; v_call: TRBV12-5; j_call: TRBJ1-1
cdr3_aa: CASLRGTGLWSTEAFF; cdr3_nt: TGTGCCAGTCTGCGCGGGACAGGGTTGTGGAGCACTGAAGCTTTCTTT; d_call: TRBD1; clone_size: -; v_call: TRBV19; j_call: TRBJ1-1
cdr3_aa: CASSFLPVGASYGYTF; cdr3_nt: TGTGCCAGCAGTTTCCTCCCCGTGGGGGCTAGCTATGGCTACACCTTC; d_call: -; clone_size: -; v_call: TRBV27; j_call: TRBJ1-2
cdr3_aa: CASTDTDSEQYF; cdr3_nt: TGTGCCAGTACCGATACCGACAGCGAGCAGTACTTC; d_call: -; clone_size: -; v_call: TRBV19; j_call: TRBJ2-7
cdr3_aa: CASSLAGWETEAFF; cdr3_nt: TGCGCCAGCAGCTTGGCCGGTTGGGAGACTGAAGCTTTCTTT; d_call: -; clone_size: -; v_call: TRBV5-1; j_call: TRBJ1-1
cdr3_aa: CASSLGTGGWKGYTF; cdr3_nt: TGTGCCAGCAGCTTAGGGACAGGGGGCTGGAAAGGCTACACCTTC; d_call: TRBD1; clone_size: -; v_call: TRBV5-6; j_call: TRBJ1-2
cdr3_aa: CASSEGGGAGETQYF; cdr3_nt: TGTGCCAGCAGTGAAGGCGGGGGGGCAGGAGAGACCCAGTACTTC; d_call: TRBD2; clone_size: few; v_call: TRBV2; j_call: TRBJ2-5
cdr3_aa: CASSRVAGLREIEQYF; cdr3_nt: TGTGCCAGTAGTAGGGTAGCGGGGCTGCGGGAGATCGAGCAGTACTTC; d_call: TRBD2; clone_size: -; v_call: TRBV19; j_call: TRBJ2-7
cdr3_aa: CASSPTGNDNGYTF; cdr3_nt: TGCGCCAGCAGCCCGACAGGGAACGATAATGGCTACACCTTC; d_call: TRBD1; clone_size: -; v_call: TRBV23-1; j_call: TRBJ1-2
cdr3_aa: CASSPGGDRGDSPLHF; cdr3_nt: TGTGCCAGCAGCCCAGGAGGCGACAGGGGTGATTCACCCCTCCACTTT; d_call: TRBD1; clone_size: -; v_call: TRBV16; j_call: TRBJ1-6
cdr3_aa: CASSLIVPPVGYTF; cdr3_nt: TGTGCCAGCAGTTTAATCGTCCCCCCGGTCGGCTACACCTTC; d_call: -; clone_size: -; v_call: TRBV6-5; j_call: TRBJ1-2